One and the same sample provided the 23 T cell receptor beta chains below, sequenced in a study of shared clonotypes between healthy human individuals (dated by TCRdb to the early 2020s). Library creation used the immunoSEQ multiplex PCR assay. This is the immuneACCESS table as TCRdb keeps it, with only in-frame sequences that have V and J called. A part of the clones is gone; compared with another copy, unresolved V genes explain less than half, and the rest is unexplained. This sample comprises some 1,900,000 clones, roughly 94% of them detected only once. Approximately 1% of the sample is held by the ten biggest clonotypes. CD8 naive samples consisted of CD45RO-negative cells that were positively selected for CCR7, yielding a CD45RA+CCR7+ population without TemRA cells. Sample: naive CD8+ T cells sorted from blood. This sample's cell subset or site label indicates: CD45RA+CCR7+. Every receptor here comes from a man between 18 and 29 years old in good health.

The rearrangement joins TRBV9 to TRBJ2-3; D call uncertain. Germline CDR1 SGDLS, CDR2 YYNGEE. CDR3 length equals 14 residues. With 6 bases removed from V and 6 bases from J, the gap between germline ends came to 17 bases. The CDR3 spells CASTPPLPQDTQYF. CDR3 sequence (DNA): TGTGCCAGCACCCCTCCCCTCCCACAGGATACGCAGTATTTT.

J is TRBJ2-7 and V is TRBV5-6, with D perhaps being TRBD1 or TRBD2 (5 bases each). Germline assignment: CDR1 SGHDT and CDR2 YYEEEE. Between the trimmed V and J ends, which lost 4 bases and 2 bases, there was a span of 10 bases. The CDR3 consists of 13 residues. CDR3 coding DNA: TGTGCCAGCAGCGGACGGGACGCCTACGAGCAGTACTTC. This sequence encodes CASSGRDAYEQYF.

CDR3 coding DNA: TGTGCCAGCAGTTACCTCCTAGGGGTAGGGGAGACCCAGTACTTC. Translation gives CASSYLLGVGETQYF. The rearrangement links TRBV6-5 to TRBJ2-5; maybe TRBD1 (5 bases). The CDR3 runs to 15 residues. Trimming left V 2 bases short and J 5 bases short, with 15 bases between. Per germline, CDR1 MNHEY and CDR2 SVGAGI.

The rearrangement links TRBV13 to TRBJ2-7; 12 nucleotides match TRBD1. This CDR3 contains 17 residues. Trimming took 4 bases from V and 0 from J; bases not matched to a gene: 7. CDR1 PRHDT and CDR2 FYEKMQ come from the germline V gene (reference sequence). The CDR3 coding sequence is TGTGCCAGCAGCTCCGGGACAGGGGGCTGGAGCTCCTACGAGCAGTACTTC. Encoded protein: CASSSGTGGWSSYEQYF.

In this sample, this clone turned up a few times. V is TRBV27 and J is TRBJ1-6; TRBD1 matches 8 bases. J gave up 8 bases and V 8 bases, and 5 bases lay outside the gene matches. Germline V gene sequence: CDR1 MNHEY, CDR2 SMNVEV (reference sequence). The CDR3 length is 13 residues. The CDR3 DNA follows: TGTGCCAGCGGGGGACAGGTTGATTCACCCCTCCACTTT. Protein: CASGGQVDSPLHF.

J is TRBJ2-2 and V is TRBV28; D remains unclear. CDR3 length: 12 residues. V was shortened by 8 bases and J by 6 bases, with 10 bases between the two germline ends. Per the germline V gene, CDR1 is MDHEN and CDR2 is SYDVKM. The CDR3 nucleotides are TGTGCCAGCCGCGCCCCCCCCGGGGAGCTGTTTTTT. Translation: CASRAPPGELFF.

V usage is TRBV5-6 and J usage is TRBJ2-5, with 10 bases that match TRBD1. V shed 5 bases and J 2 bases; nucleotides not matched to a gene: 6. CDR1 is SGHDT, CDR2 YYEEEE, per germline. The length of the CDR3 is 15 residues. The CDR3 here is CASSAAGQGQETQYF. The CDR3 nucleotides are TGTGCCAGCAGTGCGGCGGGACAGGGGCAAGAGACCCAGTACTTC.

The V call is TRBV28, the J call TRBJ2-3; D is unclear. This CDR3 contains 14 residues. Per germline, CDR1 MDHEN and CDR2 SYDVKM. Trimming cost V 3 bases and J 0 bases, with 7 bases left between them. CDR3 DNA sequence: TGTGCCAGCAGTTTCCGCGCTAGCACAGATACGCAGTATTTT. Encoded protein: CASSFRASTDTQYF.

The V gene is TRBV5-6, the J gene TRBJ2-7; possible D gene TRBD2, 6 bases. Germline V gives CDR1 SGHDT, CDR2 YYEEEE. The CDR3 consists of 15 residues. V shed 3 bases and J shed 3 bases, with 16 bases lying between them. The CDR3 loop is CASSWDLAADYEQYF. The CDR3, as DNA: TGTGCCAGCAGCTGGGACTTAGCCGCAGACTACGAGCAGTACTTC.

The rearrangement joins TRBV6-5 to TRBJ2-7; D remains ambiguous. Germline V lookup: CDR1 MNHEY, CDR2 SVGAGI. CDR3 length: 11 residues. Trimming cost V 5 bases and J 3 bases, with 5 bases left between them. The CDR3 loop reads CASSAHYEQYF. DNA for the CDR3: TGTGCCAGCAGTGCGCACTACGAGCAGTACTTC.

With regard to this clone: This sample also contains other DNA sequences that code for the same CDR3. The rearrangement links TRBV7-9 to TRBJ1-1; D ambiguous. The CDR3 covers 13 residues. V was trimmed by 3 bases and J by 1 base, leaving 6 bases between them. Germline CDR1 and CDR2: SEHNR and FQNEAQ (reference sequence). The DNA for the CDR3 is TGTGCCAGCAGCTTCGGGGAGAACACTGAAGCTTTCTTT. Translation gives CASSFGENTEAFF.

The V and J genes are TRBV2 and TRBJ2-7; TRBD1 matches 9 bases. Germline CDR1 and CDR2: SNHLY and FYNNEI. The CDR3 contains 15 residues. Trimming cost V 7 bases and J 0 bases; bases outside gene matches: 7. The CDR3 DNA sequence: TGTGCCAGCATTTTCCCGGGACAGGGCTCCTACGAGCAGTACTTC. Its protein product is CASIFPGQGSYEQYF.

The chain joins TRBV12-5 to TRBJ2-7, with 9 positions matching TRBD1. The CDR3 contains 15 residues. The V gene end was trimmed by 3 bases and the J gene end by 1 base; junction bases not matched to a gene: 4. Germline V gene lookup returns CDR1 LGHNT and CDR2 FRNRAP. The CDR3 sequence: CASGFEGTGSYEQYF. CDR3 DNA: TGTGCTAGTGGTTTCGAGGGGACAGGGTCCTACGAGCAGTACTTC.

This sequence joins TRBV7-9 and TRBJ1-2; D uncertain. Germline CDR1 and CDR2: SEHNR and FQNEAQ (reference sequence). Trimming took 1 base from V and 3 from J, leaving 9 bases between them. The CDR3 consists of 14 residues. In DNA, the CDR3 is TGTGCCAGCAGCTTAGGGGTAGGGCACTATGGCTACACCTTC. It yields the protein CASSLGVGHYGYTF.

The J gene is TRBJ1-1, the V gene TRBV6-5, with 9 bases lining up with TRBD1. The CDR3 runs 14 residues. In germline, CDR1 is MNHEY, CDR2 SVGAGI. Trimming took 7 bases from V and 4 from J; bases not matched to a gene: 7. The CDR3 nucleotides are TGTGCCAGCACAGAGACAGGGGGAGTCACTGAAGCTTTCTTT. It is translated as CASTETGGVTEAFF.

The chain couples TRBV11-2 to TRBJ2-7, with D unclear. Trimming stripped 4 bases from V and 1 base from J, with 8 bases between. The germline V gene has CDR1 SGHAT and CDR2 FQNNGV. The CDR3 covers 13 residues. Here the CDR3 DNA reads TGTGCCAGCAGCTCCCTGGGGTCCTACGAGCAGTACTTC. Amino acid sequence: CASSSLGSYEQYF.

CDR3: CASSLPILLSTDTQYF. CDR3 sequence (DNA): TGTGCCAGCAGCCTACCCATTTTGCTAAGCACAGATACGCAGTATTTT. The rearrangement joins TRBV7-9 to TRBJ2-3; the D is unclear. This CDR3 region has 16 residues. The V end lost 5 bases, the J end lost 0 bases, and 15 bases lay between the germline ends. Germline CDR1 reads SEHNR; CDR2 reads FQNEAQ (reference sequence). The variable domain in full, with the rest retrieved from reference TRBV7-9 and TRBJ2-3, is DTGVSQNPRHKITKRGQNVTFRCDPISEHNRLYWYRQTLGQGPEFLTYFQNEAQLEKSRLLSDRFSAERPKGSFSTLEIQRTEQGDSAMYLCASSLPILLSTDTQYFGPGTRLTVL.

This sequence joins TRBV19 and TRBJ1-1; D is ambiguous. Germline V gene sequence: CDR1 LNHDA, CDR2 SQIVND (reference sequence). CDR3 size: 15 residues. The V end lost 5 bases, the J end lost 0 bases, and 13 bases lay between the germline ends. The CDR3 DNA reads TGTGCCAGTAGTGCCTCCCTTAGCTTGAACACTGAAGCTTTCTTT. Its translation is CASSASLSLNTEAFF.

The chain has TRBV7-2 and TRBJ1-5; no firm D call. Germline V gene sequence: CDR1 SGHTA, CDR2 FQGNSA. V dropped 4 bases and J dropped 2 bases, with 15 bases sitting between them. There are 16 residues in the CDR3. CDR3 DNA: TGTGCCAGCAGCTCCAGCCTGCCCCCAGGCAATCAGCCCCAGCATTTT. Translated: CASSSSLPPGNQPQHF.

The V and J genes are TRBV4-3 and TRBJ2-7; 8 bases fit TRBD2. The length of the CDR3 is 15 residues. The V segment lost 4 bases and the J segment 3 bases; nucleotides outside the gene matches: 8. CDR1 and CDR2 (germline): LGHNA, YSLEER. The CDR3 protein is CASSLHAAGGYEQYF. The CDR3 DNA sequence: TGCGCCAGCAGCCTCCACGCTGCGGGGGGCTACGAGCAGTACTTC.

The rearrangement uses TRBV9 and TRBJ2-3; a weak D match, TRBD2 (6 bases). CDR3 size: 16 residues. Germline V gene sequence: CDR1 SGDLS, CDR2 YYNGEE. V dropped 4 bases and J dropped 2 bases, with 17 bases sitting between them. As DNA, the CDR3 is TGTGCCAGCAGCTCCGGGATAGCGGACGACACAGATACGCAGTATTTT. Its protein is CASSSGIADDTDTQYF.

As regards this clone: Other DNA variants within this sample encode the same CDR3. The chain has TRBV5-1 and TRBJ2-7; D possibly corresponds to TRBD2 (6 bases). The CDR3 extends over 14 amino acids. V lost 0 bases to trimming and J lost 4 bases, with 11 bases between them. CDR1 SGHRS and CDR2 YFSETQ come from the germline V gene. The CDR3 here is CASSLALGGYEQYF. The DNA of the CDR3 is TGCGCCAGCAGCTTGGCCCTCGGGGGTTACGAGCAGTACTTC.

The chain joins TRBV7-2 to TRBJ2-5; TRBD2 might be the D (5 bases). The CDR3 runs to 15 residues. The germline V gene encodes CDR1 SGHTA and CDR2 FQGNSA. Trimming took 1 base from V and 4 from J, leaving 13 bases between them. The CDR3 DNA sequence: TGTGCCAGCAGCTTAGAGGGAGAGTGGGTAGAGACCCAGTACTTC. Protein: CASSLEGEWVETQYF.